This TCR beta chain was retrieved from a study of cytomegalovirus exposure and HLA in healthy donors. 60 Vbeta and 13 Jbeta primers were used in PCR. TCRdb keeps only in-frame clones here, not all; method: immunoSEQ multiplex PCR. This sample has about 89,000 clones, with approximately 70% found just once. Study findings and constraints: Reports indicated that the classifier achieved high specificity and sensitivity in diagnosing cytomegalovirus status.

A word on this clone: Its matching antigen is unknown.

This sequence was found in a man aged 25 to 40 in good health and CMV-seronegative. Sequenced material: PBMCs.

CDR3 sequence reads: CASSGTGDQPQHF. The CDR3 coding sequence is TGTGCCAGCAGTGGGACAGGGGATCAGCCCCAGCATTTT. This chain links TRBV2 with TRBJ1-5, with 9 positions matching TRBD1. V lost 4 bases and J lost 5; bases outside the gene matches: 0. Germline assignment: CDR1 SNHLY and CDR2 FYNNEI. CDR3 length: 13 amino acids. The full variable domain, completed using reference TRBV2 and TRBJ1-5, is EPEVTQTPSHQVTQMGQEVILRCVPISNHLYFYWYRQILGQKVEFLVSFYNNEISEKSEIFDDQFSVERPDGSNFTLKIRSTKLEDSAMYFCASSGTGDQPQHFGDGTRLSIL.